The 8 T cell receptor beta chains in this list originate from one sample, sequenced in a study of cytomegalovirus exposure and HLA in healthy donors (dated by TCRdb to 2017 to 2019). Libraries were built with the immunoSEQ multiplex PCR assay. For the multiplex PCR, a mixture combining 60 forward primers for TCR Vbeta segments and 13 reverse primers for TCR Jbeta segments was used. TCRdb carries this immuneACCESS record with in-frame sequences only. Its versions omit some clonotypes, under half of them owing to an unresolved V gene in the studies checked, with the rest unexplained. Counted in this sample were around 150,000 clones; approximately 60% of them appeared once. The ten largest account for more than 1.5% of the sample. Sequencing input: PBMCs. These receptors all come from a human donor in good health.

The V gene is TRBV19, the J gene TRBJ2-2, with TRBD1 as a possible D gene (6 bases). Between the trimmed V and J ends, which lost 6 bases and 1 base, there was a span of 12 bases. The CDR3 has 15 amino acids. The germline V gene has CDR1 LNHDA and CDR2 SQIVND (reference sequence). The CDR3 bases are TGTGCCAGTAGATCGACAGGTCTGAACACCGGGGAGCTGTTTTTT. Amino acid sequence: CASRSTGLNTGELFF.

The rearrangement uses TRBV5-1 and TRBJ1-6; unclear D gene. This CDR3 is built from 13 residues. Trimming removed 0 bases from V and 7 bases from J, with 5 bases in between. The V gene's germline CDR1 is SGHRS and CDR2 YFSETQ. In nucleotides, the CDR3 is TGCGCCAGCAGCTTGGATCGGAATTCACCCCTCCACTTT. Protein sequence: CASSLDRNSPLHF.

The chain is built from TRBV7-2 and TRBJ2-7, with 12 nucleotides matching TRBD2. Germline V gives CDR1 SGHTA, CDR2 FQGNSA. This CDR3 region has 18 residues. V lost 1 base to trimming and J lost 3 bases; unmatched junction nucleotides: 10. CDR3 amino acids: CASSLVIPSGRDYYEQYF. DNA for the CDR3: TGTGCCAGCAGCTTAGTCATCCCTAGCGGGAGGGACTACTACGAGCAGTACTTC.

This chain uses TRBV18 with TRBJ2-4, with D maybe TRBD2 (6 bases). Germline CDR1 reads KGHSH; CDR2 reads LQKENI. This CDR3 spans 15 amino acids. Between the trimmed V and J ends, which lost 3 bases and 6 bases, there was a span of 15 bases. The CDR3 DNA follows: TGTGCCAGCTCACCCGGGAGCACGGATAGAAACATTCAGTACTTC. Translating it yields CASSPGSTDRNIQYF.

The V call is TRBV28, the J call TRBJ2-5, with TRBD2 matching 10 bases. Germline lookup yields CDR1 MDHEN and CDR2 SYDVKM. The CDR3 has 15 residues. J gave up 0 bases and V 8 bases, and 6 bases lay outside the gene matches. For the CDR3, the DNA is TGTGCCAGCCATTCTAGCGGGAGCAACCAAGAGACCCAGTACTTC. This encodes CASHSSGSNQETQYF. The full variable domain, completed using reference TRBV28 and TRBJ2-5, is DVKVTQSSRYLVKRTGEKVFLECVQDMDHENMFWYRQDPGLGLRLIYFSYDVKMKEKGDIPEGYSVSREKKERFSLILESASTNQTSMYLCASHSSGSNQETQYFGPGTRLLVL.

The chain recombines TRBV9 with TRBJ2-7; D is possibly TRBD1 (6 bases). Trimming took 4 bases from V and 5 from J, leaving 13 bases between them. The CDR3 sequence is 13 residues long. In germline, CDR1 is SGDLS, CDR2 YYNGEE. The CDR3 spells CASSSYRDDEQYF. The CDR3, as DNA: TGTGCCAGCAGCTCCTACAGGGATGACGAGCAGTACTTC.

The V gene is TRBV29-1, the J gene TRBJ2-7; 8 nucleotides match TRBD2. V shed 5 bases and J 2 bases; nucleotides not matched to a gene: 8. The CDR3 is 14 residues long. CDR1 is SQVTM, CDR2 ANQGSEA, per germline. CDR3 sequence: CSVTSGSLTYEQYF. The CDR3 nucleotides read TGCAGCGTTACCAGCGGGAGTTTAACCTACGAGCAGTACTTC.

This sequence joins TRBV6-5 and TRBJ1-2; D gene uncertain. CDR3 length: 13 residues. V was pared by 6 bases and J by 4 bases, with 12 bases between. CDR1 and CDR2 (germline): MNHEY, SVGAGI. CDR3 coding DNA: TGTGCCAGCAGGGAGGCGAAGATCTATGGCTACACCTTC. Its protein is CASREAKIYGYTF.